This T cell receptor beta chain derives from a study of human T cells and chemical hapten exposure. Via MiXCR, TCRdb re-called the RACE reads, giving one row per CDR3 protein. The table has 350,000 to 400,000 distinct CDR3 sequences, 4% to 6% seen once. The CDR3 has 15 residues. Germline V gives CDR1 MNHEY, CDR2 SVGEGT. V lost 7 bases, J lost 6 bases, and 12 bases stayed unmatched. Regarding time point: pre-sensitization, week 0. The treatment denotes: therapeutic diphenylcyclopropenone sensitization with weekly scalp DPC. In this sample, this clonotype turned up a few times. Its specificity is not known. Whole-study results and caveats: DPC sensitization did not alter TCRs above 1 in 1000 frequency.

The chain couples TRBV6-2 or TRBV6-3 to TRBJ2-1, with TRBD2 matching over 7 bases. This sequence originates from a woman in her fifties or sixties with alopecia areata. Some clones in this sample may be carry-over from other donors' samples. The material was whole blood, obtained in connection with sensitization to the hapten diphenylcyclopropenone (DPC). As DNA, the CDR3 is TGTGCCAGCACTCGGGCGGGGGAGTGGGGCAATGAGCAGTTCTTC. It yields the protein CASTRAGEWGNEQFF.